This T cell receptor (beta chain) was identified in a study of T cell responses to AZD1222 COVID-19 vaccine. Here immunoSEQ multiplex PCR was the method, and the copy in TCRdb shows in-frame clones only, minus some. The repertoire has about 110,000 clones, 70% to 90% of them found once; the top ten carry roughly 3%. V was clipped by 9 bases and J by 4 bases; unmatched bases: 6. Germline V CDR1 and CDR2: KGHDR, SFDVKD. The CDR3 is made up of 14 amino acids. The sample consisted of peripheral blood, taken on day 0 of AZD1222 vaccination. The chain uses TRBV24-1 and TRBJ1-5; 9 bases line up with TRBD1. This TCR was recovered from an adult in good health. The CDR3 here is CATSGQGRNQPQHF. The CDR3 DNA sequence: TGTGCCACCTCGGGACAGGGCCGAAATCAGCCCCAGCATTTT.